This T cell receptor beta chain was recovered during a study of metastatic and nonmetastatic thyroid tumors. TCRdb re-called clones from the PCR reads using MiXCR. Of about 19,000 clones listed, over 20% are singletons. This clone was seen ten or more times. All patients reached thyroid surgery having received no treatment beforehand. V shed 6 bases, J shed 4 bases, and the junction held 6 bases outside the gene matches. The CDR3 contains 14 residues. CDR1 is MNHEY, CDR2 SVGEGT, per germline. The rearrangement joins TRBV6-2 or TRBV6-3 to TRBJ2-1, with TRBD2 matching 7 bases. This receptor was identified in a male donor with papillary thyroid cancer or a benign thyroid nodule (not recorded which). Some clones in this sample may be carry-over from other donors' samples. Sequencing was done on a sample of tumor tissue. The DNA for the CDR3 is TGTGCCAGCAGCACTAGCGTGGGGTACAATGAGCAGTTCTTC. This codes for CASSTSVGYNEQFF.